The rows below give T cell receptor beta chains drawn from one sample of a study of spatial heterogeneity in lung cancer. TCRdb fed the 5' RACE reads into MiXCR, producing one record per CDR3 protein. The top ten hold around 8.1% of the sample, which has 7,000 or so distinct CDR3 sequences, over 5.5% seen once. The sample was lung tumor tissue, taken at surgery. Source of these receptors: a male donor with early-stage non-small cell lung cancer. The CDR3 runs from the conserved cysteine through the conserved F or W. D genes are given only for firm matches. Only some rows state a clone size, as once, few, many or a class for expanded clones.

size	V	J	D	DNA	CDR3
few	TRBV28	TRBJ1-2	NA	TGTGTCACCATATGGGACATCGATGGCTACACCTTC	CVTIWDIDGYTF
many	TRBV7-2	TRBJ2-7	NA	TGTGCCAGCAGCTCCCGACGTGAGGACGAGCAGTACTTC	CASSSRREDEQYF
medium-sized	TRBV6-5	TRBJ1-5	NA	TGTGCCAGCAGTTACCGCCGTGGGGGCAATCAGCCCCAGCATTTT	CASSYRRGGNQPQHF
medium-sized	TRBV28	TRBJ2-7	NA	TGTGCCAGCAGAGAGCAGGGCACCTACGAGCAGTACTTC	CASREQGTYEQYF
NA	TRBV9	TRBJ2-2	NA	TGTGCCAGCAGCGTAGCGGGGCTTGGCGGGGAGCTGTTTTTT	CASSVAGLGGELFF
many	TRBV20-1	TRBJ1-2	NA	TGCAGTGCTAGTTCCGGGGACAACTATGGCTACACCTTC	CSASSGDNYGYTF
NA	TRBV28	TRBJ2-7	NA	TGTGCCAGCAGTTTCGTAGACTACGAGCAGTACTTC	CASSFVDYEQYF
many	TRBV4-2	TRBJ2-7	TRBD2	TGTGCCAGCAGCCAAGATTTCTCGGGCGGGGGGGCCGGAGAGCAGTACTTC	CASSQDFSGGGAGEQYF
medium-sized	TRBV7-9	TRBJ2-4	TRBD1	TGTGCCAGCAGCTTAGCAGGGGGCGACATTCAGTACTTC	CASSLAGGDIQYF
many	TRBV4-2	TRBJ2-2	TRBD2	TGTGCCAGCAGCAGCGGGGGGATCACCGGGGAGCTGTTTTTT	CASSSGGITGELFF
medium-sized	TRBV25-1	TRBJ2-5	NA	TGTGCCACCCAGGGGGACTACCAAGAGACCCAGTACTTC	CATQGDYQETQYF
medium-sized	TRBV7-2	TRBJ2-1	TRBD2	TGTGCCAGCAGCCCTAGCGGGAGGGCCCTCTACAATGAGCAGTTCTTC	CASSPSGRALYNEQFF
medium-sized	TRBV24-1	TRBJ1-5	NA	TGTGCCACCAGTGCCATAGGACCGAATCAGCCCCAGCATTTT	CATSAIGPNQPQHF
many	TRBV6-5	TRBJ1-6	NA	TGTGCCAGCAGTTACGGGCCAGTGAGGGATTCACCCCTCCACTTT	CASSYGPVRDSPLHF
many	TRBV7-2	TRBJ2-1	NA	TGTGCCAGCAGCTGGGACCGCTACAATGAGCAGTTCTTC	CASSWDRYNEQFF
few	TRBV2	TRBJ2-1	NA	TGTGCCAGCAGGGGGGGGCAGGGTCATGAGCAGTTCTTC	CASRGGQGHEQFF
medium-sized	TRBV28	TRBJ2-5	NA	TGTGCCACCTCGATGTCCGGTCCCATCGGGACCCAGTACTTC	CATSMSGPIGTQYF
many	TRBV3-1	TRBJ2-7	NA	TGTGCCAGCAGCGGCGGAGGGAGGACCTACGAGCAGTACTTC	CASSGGGRTYEQYF
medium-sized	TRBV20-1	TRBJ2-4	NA	TGCAGTGCTATCTCCCGGGAGAAAGGGGACATTCAGTACTTC	CSAISREKGDIQYF
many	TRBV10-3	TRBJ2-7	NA	TGTGCCATCAGTGAGCCAGGCTTCTACGAGCAGTACTTC	CAISEPGFYEQYF
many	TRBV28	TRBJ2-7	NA	TGTGCCAGCAGTTCCGTCCTCTACGAGCAGTACTTC	CASSSVLYEQYF
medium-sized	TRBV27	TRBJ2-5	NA	TGTGCCAGCAGTTTAACCCCCGGGTTGTTTAAGACCCAGTACTTC	CASSLTPGLFKTQYF
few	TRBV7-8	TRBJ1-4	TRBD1	TGTGCCAGCAGGGCGCAGGGGGTTTCTAATGAAAAACTGTTTTTT	CASRAQGVSNEKLFF
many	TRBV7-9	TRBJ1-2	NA	TGTGCCAGCAGTGCGAACGACATGAATGGCTACACCTTC	CASSANDMNGYTF
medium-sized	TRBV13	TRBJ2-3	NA	TGTGCCAGCAGCCTAAGGGGGTCAAGCACAGATACGCAGTATTTT	CASSLRGSSTDTQYF
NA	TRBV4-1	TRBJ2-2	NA	TGCGCCAGCAGCCCAGACAGGTGGACGTACACGAACACCGGGGAGCTGTTTTTT	CASSPDRWTYTNTGELFF
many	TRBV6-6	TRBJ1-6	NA	TGTGCCAGCAGTTATGAGGGGTTATCCCTCCACTTT	CASSYEGLSLHF
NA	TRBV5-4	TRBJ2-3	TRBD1	TGTGCCAGCAGCTTAGGACAGGGGAGACTAGATACGCAGTATTTT	CASSLGQGRLDTQYF
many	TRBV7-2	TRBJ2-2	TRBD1	TGTGCCAGCAGACGGGACAGCGGCACCGGGGAGCTGTTTTTT	CASRRDSGTGELFF
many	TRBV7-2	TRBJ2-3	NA	TGTGCCAGCAGCTTAGCTCCGGGAGCCGTAGATACGCAGTATTTT	CASSLAPGAVDTQYF
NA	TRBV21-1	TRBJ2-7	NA	TGTGCGGGGACAGGGACCTCCTACGAGCAGTACTTC	CAGTGTSYEQYF
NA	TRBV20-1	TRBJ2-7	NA	TGCAGTGCTAGAGAAGCTAGCGACTACGAGCAGTACTTC	CSAREASDYEQYF
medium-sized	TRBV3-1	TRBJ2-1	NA	TGTGCCAGCAGCCATAGGGCCAATGAGCAGTTCTTC	CASSHRANEQFF
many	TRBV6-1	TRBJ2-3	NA	TGTGCCAGCATTTTCGTAGATACGCAGTATTTT	CASIFVDTQYF
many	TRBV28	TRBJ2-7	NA	TGTGCCACCGTGGCGGATCTCAGAGCCTACGAGCAGTACTTC	CATVADLRAYEQYF
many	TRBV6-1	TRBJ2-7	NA	TGTGCCAGCAGTGAAGCGCGGAGCAGCCAAGCCTACGAGCAGTACTTC	CASSEARSSQAYEQYF
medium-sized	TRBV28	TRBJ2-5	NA	TGTGCCAGCAGTTTTTTCGACCTAAGGGGGACCCAGTACTTC	CASSFFDLRGTQYF
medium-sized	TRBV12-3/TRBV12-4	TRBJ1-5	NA	TGTGCCAGCAGTCTGACCAATCAGCCCCAGCATTTT	CASSLTNQPQHF
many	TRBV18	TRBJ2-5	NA	TGTGCCAGCTCATCTGACAGCATAGAGACCCAGTACTTC	CASSSDSIETQYF
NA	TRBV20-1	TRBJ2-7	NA	TGCAGTGCTAGAGGGGGCAGGTACGAGCAGTACTTC	CSARGGRYEQYF
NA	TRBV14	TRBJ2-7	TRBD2	TGTGCCAGCAGCCCAGGACTAGCGGGGGGCTCCTACGAGCAGTACTTC	CASSPGLAGGSYEQYF
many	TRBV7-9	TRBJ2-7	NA	TGTGCCAGCAGCTTGCGAGGACCAGACGAGCAGTACTTC	CASSLRGPDEQYF
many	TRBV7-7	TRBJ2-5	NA	TGTGCCAGCAGCTTAGGGGAGTGGGGAGAGACCCAGTACTTC	CASSLGEWGETQYF
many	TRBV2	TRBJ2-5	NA	TGTGCCAGCAGTCTGCAGGGGTCCGAGACCCAGTACTTC	CASSLQGSETQYF
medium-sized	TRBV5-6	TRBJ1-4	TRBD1	TGTGCCAGCAGGATACTCCCGGGACAGGGAGACGAAAAACTGTTTTTT	CASRILPGQGDEKLFF
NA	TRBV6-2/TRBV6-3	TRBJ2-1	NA	TGTGCCAGCAGCCCCAGAGGCCTCTACAATGAGCAGTTCTTC	CASSPRGLYNEQFF